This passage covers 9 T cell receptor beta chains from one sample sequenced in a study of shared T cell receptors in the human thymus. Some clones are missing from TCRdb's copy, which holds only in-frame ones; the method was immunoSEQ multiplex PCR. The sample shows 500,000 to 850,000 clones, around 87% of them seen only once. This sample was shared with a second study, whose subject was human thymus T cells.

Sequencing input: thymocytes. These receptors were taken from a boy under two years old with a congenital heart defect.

CDR3 bases: TGTGCCAGCAGTGATCTGGCGGGGCCTACCTACGAGCAGTACTTC. Amino acid sequence: CASSDLAGPTYEQYF. The J gene is TRBJ2-7, the V gene TRBV2; D possibly corresponds to TRBD2 (6 bases). The V gene lost 3 bases and the J gene lost 2 bases, with 14 bases spanning the gap. CDR1 and CDR2 (germline): SNHLY, FYNNEI. The CDR3 extends over 15 amino acids. The variable domain in full, with the rest retrieved from reference TRBV2 and TRBJ2-7, is EPEVTQTPSHQVTQMGQEVILRCVPISNHLYFYWYRQILGQKVEFLVSFYNNEISEKSEIFDDQFSVERPDGSNFTLKIRSTKLEDSAMYFCASSDLAGPTYEQYFGPGTRLTVT.

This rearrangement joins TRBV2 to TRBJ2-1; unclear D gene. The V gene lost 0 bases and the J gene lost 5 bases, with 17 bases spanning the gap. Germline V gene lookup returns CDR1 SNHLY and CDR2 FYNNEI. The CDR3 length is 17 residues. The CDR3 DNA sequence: TGTGCCAGCAGTGAAGCGTTCAAGGATAAGAGGAACAATGAGCAGTTCTTC. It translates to CASSEAFKDKRNNEQFF.

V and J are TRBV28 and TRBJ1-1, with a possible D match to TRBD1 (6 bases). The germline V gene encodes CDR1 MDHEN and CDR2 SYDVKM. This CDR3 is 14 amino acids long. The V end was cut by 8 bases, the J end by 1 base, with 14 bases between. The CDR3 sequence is CASGYRVANTEAFF. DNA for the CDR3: TGTGCCAGCGGGTACAGGGTTGCGAACACTGAAGCTTTCTTT. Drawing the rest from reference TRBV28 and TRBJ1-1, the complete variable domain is DVKVTQSSRYLVKRTGEKVFLECVQDMDHENMFWYRQDPGLGLRLIYFSYDVKMKEKGDIPEGYSVSREKKERFSLILESASTNQTSMYLCASGYRVANTEAFFGQGTRLTVV.

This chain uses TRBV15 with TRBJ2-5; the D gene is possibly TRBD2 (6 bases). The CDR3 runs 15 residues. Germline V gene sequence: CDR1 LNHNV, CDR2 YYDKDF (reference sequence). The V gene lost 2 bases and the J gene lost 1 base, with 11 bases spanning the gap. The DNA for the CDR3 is TGTGCCACCAGCAGAACCCCCGGGAGCCAAGAGACCCAGTACTTC. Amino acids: CATSRTPGSQETQYF. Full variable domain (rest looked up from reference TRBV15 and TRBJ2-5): DAMVIQNPRYQVTQFGKPVTLSCSQTLNHNVMYWYQQKSSQAPKLLFHYYDKDFNNEADTPDNFQSRRPNTSFCFLDIRSPGLGDTAMYLCATSRTPGSQETQYFGPGTRLLVL.

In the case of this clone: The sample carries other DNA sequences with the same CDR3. CDR3 nucleotide sequence: TGTGCCAGCAGCTTCAGGGAATTTTCTTCCCCCCTCCACTTT. Residues: CASSFREFSSPLHF. The chain carries TRBV13 and TRBJ1-6, with a possible D match to TRBD1 (5 bases). V dropped 3 bases and J dropped 13 bases, with 16 bases sitting between them. The CDR3 covers 14 residues. Germline V gene sequence: CDR1 PRHDT, CDR2 FYEKMQ (reference sequence).

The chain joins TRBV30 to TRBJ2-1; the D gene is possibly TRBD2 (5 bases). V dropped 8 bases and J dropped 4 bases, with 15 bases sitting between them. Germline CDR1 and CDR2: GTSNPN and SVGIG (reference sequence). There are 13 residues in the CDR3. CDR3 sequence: CALRAARYNEQFF. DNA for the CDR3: TGTGCCCTGAGGGCAGCCCGATACAATGAGCAGTTCTTC.

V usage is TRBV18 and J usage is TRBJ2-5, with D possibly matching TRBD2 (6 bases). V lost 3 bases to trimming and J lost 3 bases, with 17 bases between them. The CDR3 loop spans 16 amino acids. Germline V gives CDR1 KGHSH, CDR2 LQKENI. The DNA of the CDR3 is TGTGCCAGCTCACCTAAGGAGGGACTCGCCGAAGAGACCCAGTACTTC. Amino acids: CASSPKEGLAEETQYF. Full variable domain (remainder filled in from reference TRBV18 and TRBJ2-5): NAGVMQNPRHLVRRRGQEARLRCSPMKGHSHVYWYRQLPEEGLKFMVYLQKENIIDESGMPKERFSAEFPKEGPSILRIQQVVRGDSAAYFCASSPKEGLAEETQYFGPGTRLLVL.

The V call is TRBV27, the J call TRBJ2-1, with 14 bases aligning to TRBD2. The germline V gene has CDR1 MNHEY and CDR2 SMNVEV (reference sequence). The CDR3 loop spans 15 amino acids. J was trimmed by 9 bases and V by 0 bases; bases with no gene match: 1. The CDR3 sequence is CASSLSGLAGGEQFF. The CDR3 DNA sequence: TGTGCCAGCAGTTTATCCGGACTAGCGGGAGGTGAGCAGTTCTTC.

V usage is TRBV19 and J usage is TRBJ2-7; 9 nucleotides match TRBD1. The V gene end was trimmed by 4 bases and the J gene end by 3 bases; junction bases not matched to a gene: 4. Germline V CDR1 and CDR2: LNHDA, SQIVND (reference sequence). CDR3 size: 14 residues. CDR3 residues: CASSTGTGSYEQYF. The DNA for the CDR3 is TGTGCCAGTAGTACTGGGACAGGGAGCTACGAGCAGTACTTC.